This passage covers 13 T cell receptor beta chains from one sample sequenced in a study of cytomegalovirus exposure and HLA in healthy donors. 13 Jbeta primers and 60 Vbeta primers were used for the PCR. Profiled with immunoSEQ multiplex PCR; TCRdb holds only in-frame clones, not every one. The sample table includes just under 60,000 clones. The sequenced sample consisted of PBMCs. These receptors were collected from a male donor in good health and CMV-seronegative.

The chain links TRBV6-1 to TRBJ1-3, with 7 bases matching TRBD1. The germline CDR1 and CDR2 sequences are MNHNS and SASEGT. The CDR3 is 14 residues long. J lost 3 bases, V lost 6 bases, and 5 bases had no gene match. Here the CDR3 reads CASRKQGDGNTIYF. CDR3 in DNA: TGTGCCAGCAGGAAGCAGGGGGATGGAAACACCATATATTTT.

The genes are TRBV29-1 and TRBJ1-2; D is possibly TRBD1 (5 bases). This CDR3 has 11 residues. Per the germline V gene, CDR1 is SQVTM and CDR2 is ANQGSEA. The V and J ends lost 7 bases and 7 bases respectively, with 13 bases between them. CDR3 protein: CSAQWRGGYTF. The CDR3 bases are TGCAGCGCCCAATGGAGGGGTGGCTACACCTTC.

This chain links TRBV19 with TRBJ1-4; D is unclear. V was clipped by 5 bases and J by 7 bases, with 14 bases between them. Germline CDR1 and CDR2: LNHDA and SQIVND (reference sequence). This CDR3 is built from 14 residues. The CDR3 spells CASSLTSPGEKLFF. The CDR3 nucleotides are TGTGCCAGTAGTTTGACTTCCCCTGGTGAAAAACTGTTTTTT.

The rearrangement joins TRBV11-2 to TRBJ2-1, with TRBD2 matching over 8 bases. This CDR3 region has 15 residues. Trimming removed 5 bases from V and 0 bases from J; junction bases left unmatched: 3. The V gene's germline CDR1 is SGHAT and CDR2 FQNNGV. The CDR3 reads CASSQSGSSYNEQFF. The CDR3 DNA sequence: TGTGCCAGCAGCCAAAGCGGGAGCTCCTACAATGAGCAGTTCTTC.

About this clone itself: At one end, the junction sequence differs from germline, possibly due to a read error. This same CDR3 is encoded by further DNA sequences in the sample. V usage is TRBV7-2 and J usage is TRBJ1-6, with D maybe TRBD1 (5 bases). Germline lookup yields CDR1 SGHTA and CDR2 FQGNSA. This CDR3 contains 15 residues. In DNA, the CDR3 is TGTGCCAGCACCGAGGGACTTTGGAATAATTCACCCCTACACTTT. Translated, it gives CASTEGLWNNSPLHF. The full variable domain, rest sourced from reference TRBV7-2 and TRBJ1-6, is GAGVSQSPSNKVTEKGKDVELRCDPISGHTALYWYRQSLGQGLEFLIYFQGNSAPDKSGLPSDRFSAERTGGSVSTLTIQRTQQEDSAVYLCASTEGLWNNSPLHFGNGTRLTVT.

The rearrangement links TRBV9 to TRBJ2-3, with a weak D call TRBD1 (6 bases). Germline lookup yields CDR1 SGDLS and CDR2 YYNGEE. CDR3 length: 14 amino acids. Trimming removed 0 bases at V and 1 base at J, with 6 bases between. CDR3 in amino acids: CASSVEGGTDTQYF. The CDR3 coding sequence is TGTGCCAGCAGCGTAGAGGGGGGCACAGATACGCAGTATTTT.

V gene TRBV7-2 combines with J gene TRBJ2-7; 9 bases match TRBD2. V was pared by 6 bases and J by 2 bases, with 2 bases of the junction left unmatched. Germline V gives CDR1 SGHTA, CDR2 FQGNSA. CDR3 length: 13 amino acids. CDR3 protein: CASSWTSAYEQYF. DNA of the CDR3: TGTGCCAGCAGTTGGACTAGCGCCTACGAGCAGTACTTC. The full variable domain, its missing parts supplied by reference TRBV7-2 and TRBJ2-7, is GAGVSQSPSNKVTEKGKDVELRCDPISGHTALYWYRQSLGQGLEFLIYFQGNSAPDKSGLPSDRFSAERTGGSVSTLTIQRTQQEDSAVYLCASSWTSAYEQYFGPGTRLTVT.

V is TRBV6-1 and J is TRBJ1-6; maybe TRBD1 (6 bases). Germline V lookup: CDR1 MNHNS, CDR2 SASEGT. The length of the CDR3 is 16 residues. V was pared by 2 bases and J by 10 bases, with 18 bases between. CDR3 residues: CASSENNRVSVSPLHF. The CDR3 DNA reads as TGTGCCAGCAGTGAAAATAACAGGGTGTCCGTCTCACCCCTCCACTTT.

CDR3 DNA sequence: TGCGCCAGCAGCCATGTTCTAGAGGTAGCTAATGAAAAACTGTTTTTT. It encodes CASSHVLEVANEKLFF. The gene calls are TRBV4-3 and TRBJ1-4, with D unclear. Germline V lookup: CDR1 LGHNA, CDR2 YSLEER. CDR3 length equals 16 residues. Trimming left V 3 bases short and J 3 bases short, with 14 bases between.

The CDR3: CASSLRAGAGGQDTQYF. Here the CDR3 DNA reads TGTGCCAGCAGCTTAAGGGCCGGGGCGGGGGGTCAAGATACGCAGTATTTT. The chain joins TRBV5-4 to TRBJ2-3; TRBD2 matches at 8 bases. Germline-derived CDR1 and CDR2 are SGHNT and YYREEE (reference sequence). CDR3 size: 17 residues. The trim removed 2 bases at V and 5 bases at J, leaving 13 bases unmatched.

The rearrangement uses TRBV29-1 and TRBJ1-2; the match to TRBD1 covers 7 bases. This CDR3 region has 15 residues. V dropped 7 bases and J dropped 3; count of bases not matched to a gene: 14. Germline lookup yields CDR1 SQVTM and CDR2 ANQGSEA. DNA for the CDR3: TGCAGCGCCGGACCGGGGTTAGGGGGCGACTATGGCTACACCTTC. This sequence encodes CSAGPGLGGDYGYTF.

The CDR3 bases are TGTGCCAGCAGCCCAGGACAGGGAGAGACCCAGTACTTC. Protein product: CASSPGQGETQYF. V and J are TRBV4-2 and TRBJ2-5; TRBD1 aligns across 8 bases. The trim removed 4 bases at V and 4 bases at J, leaving 2 bases unmatched. Germline-derived CDR1 and CDR2 are LGHNA and YNFKEQ. There are 13 residues in the CDR3.

The chain has TRBV5-1 and TRBJ2-5, with 9 bases identical to TRBD1. The CDR3 is 15 amino acids. V was clipped by 0 bases and J by 5 bases; unmatched bases: 5. Germline loops: CDR1 SGHRS, CDR2 YFSETQ. Written as DNA, the CDR3 is TGCGCCAGCAGCTTGGACGGACAGGGGAGGGAGACCCAGTACTTC. Translating it yields CASSLDGQGRETQYF.